This passage covers 26 T cell receptor beta chains from one sample sequenced in a study of blood T cell repertoires in COVID-19 (dated by TCRdb to about 2020). The library was produced with the immunoSEQ multiplex PCR assay. TCRdb obtained this table from immuneACCESS and retained in-frame rearrangements with V and J assigned. These tables miss some clones; where compared with another copy, unresolved V genes account for less than half of the shortfall, and the remainder is unexplained. Here the sample has about 260,000 clones; roughly 88% occur a single time. The top ten constitute roughly 10% of the sample. Sequenced: peripheral blood. Source of these receptors: a woman between 65 and 79 years old with COVID-19, enrolled during active disease.

The sample holds one count of this clone. The V and J genes are TRBV30 and TRBJ2-5; 12 bases agree with TRBD2. The CDR3 has 14 amino acids. V lost 2 bases to trimming and J lost 5 bases; unmatched junction nucleotides: 3. Per the germline V gene, CDR1 is GTSNPN and CDR2 is SVGIG (reference sequence). The CDR3 region is CAWSSSGRGETQYF. The CDR3 bases are TGTGCCTGGAGTTCTAGCGGGAGGGGGGAGACCCAGTACTTC.

V gene TRBV19 combines with J gene TRBJ1-1; 9 nucleotides line up with TRBD1. The CDR3 is made up of 15 amino acids. Germline values: CDR1 LNHDA, CDR2 SQIVND (reference sequence). V was pared by 6 bases and J by 4 bases, with 9 bases of the junction left unmatched. The CDR3: CASSPWTGASTEAFF. DNA for the CDR3: TGTGCCAGTAGCCCGTGGACAGGGGCGAGCACTGAAGCTTTCTTT.

This chain links TRBV10-3 with TRBJ2-3; 7 bases line up with TRBD1. The CDR3 sequence is 16 residues long. Germline V gene data show CDR1 as ENHRY and CDR2 as SYGVKD. Losses at the gene ends were 2 bases for V and 1 base for J; bases not matched to a gene: 6. CDR3 sequence: CAISEDRVRGTDTQYF. CDR3 DNA: TGTGCCATCAGTGAGGACAGGGTGAGGGGCACAGATACGCAGTATTTT.

The chain links TRBV11-2 to TRBJ2-1; 7 positions agree with TRBD2. This CDR3 is 15 amino acids long. Losses at the gene ends were 3 bases for V and 2 bases for J; bases not matched to a gene: 4. In germline, CDR1 is SGHAT, CDR2 FQNNGV. CDR3 DNA sequence: TGTGCCAGCAGCTTCACTGCGGGAGCCTACAATGAGCAGTTCTTC. It translates to CASSFTAGAYNEQFF.

This clone was detected only once. The rearrangement uses TRBV28 and TRBJ1-3; the match to TRBD1 covers 8 bases. The germline CDR1 and CDR2 sequences are MDHEN and SYDVKM. The trim removed 2 bases at V and 4 bases at J, leaving 7 bases unmatched. CDR3 length: 16 amino acids. CDR3 residues: CASSLPGQGSGNTIYF. The CDR3 DNA follows: TGTGCCAGCAGTTTACCCGGACAGGGATCAGGAAACACCATATATTTT.

This rearrangement joins TRBV15 to TRBJ2-1; a possible D gene is TRBD2 (7 bases). V gave up 5 bases and J gave up 6 bases, with 20 bases separating them. The CDR3 extends over 16 amino acids. Per the germline V gene, CDR1 is LNHNV and CDR2 is YYDKDF (reference sequence). The DNA of the CDR3 is TGTGCCACCAGCTCGCAGGGCGGGGGCATGGGCAATGAGCAGTTCTTC. Amino acids: CATSSQGGGMGNEQFF. Full variable domain (missing parts from reference TRBV15 and TRBJ2-1): DAMVIQNPRYQVTQFGKPVTLSCSQTLNHNVMYWYQQKSSQAPKLLFHYYDKDFNNEADTPDNFQSRRPNTSFCFLDIRSPGLGDTAMYLCATSSQGGGMGNEQFFGPGTRLTVL.

This sequence joins TRBV25-1 and TRBJ1-4; possible D gene TRBD1, 6 bases. Germline V gene data show CDR1 as MGHDK and CDR2 as SYGVNS. The CDR3 loop spans 13 amino acids. Deletions cut 4 bases from V and 8 bases from J, with 11 bases between. CDR3 region: CASSGGQYEKLFF. CDR3 in DNA: TGTGCCAGCAGTGGAGGACAGTACGAAAAACTGTTTTTT.

The rearrangement joins TRBV6-6 to TRBJ2-7; unclear D gene. Germline loops: CDR1 MNHNY, CDR2 SVGAGI (reference sequence). Deletions cut 6 bases from V and 5 bases from J, with 17 bases between. CDR3 length equals 14 residues. CDR3 nucleotides: TGTGCCAGCAGGGCGCCTTCACTTGACAACGAGCAGTACTTC. Translation gives CASRAPSLDNEQYF.

The V call is TRBV3-1 (or the pseudogene TRBV3-2), the J call TRBJ2-3; tentatively, D is TRBD2 (5 bases). Germline CDR1 reads LGHDT; CDR2 reads YNNKEL (reference sequence). This CDR3 has 14 amino acids. Deletions cut 1 base from V and 4 bases from J, with 9 bases between. Here the CDR3 DNA reads TGTGCCAGCAGCCAAGGAGGGTTATCAGATACGCAGTATTTT. Translated: CASSQGGLSDTQYF.

This clone was detected a few times. The chain recombines TRBV18 with TRBJ1-4, with TRBD1 matching 9 bases. V dropped 3 bases and J dropped 7; count of bases not matched to a gene: 6. Germline V lookup: CDR1 KGHSH, CDR2 LQKENI. This CDR3 region has 15 residues. The CDR3 sequence is CASSPPGQGGEKLFF. The CDR3 DNA reads as TGTGCCAGCTCACCGCCGGGACAGGGAGGTGAAAAACTGTTTTTT.

V is TRBV27 and J is TRBJ2-2; TRBD1 aligns across 8 bases. Trimming took 5 bases from V and 3 from J; bases not matched to a gene: 8. Germline V gene sequence: CDR1 MNHEY, CDR2 SMNVEV (reference sequence). The CDR3 contains 16 residues. The CDR3 region has the DNA TGTGCCAGCAGTCGTCCCGGGACAGGCGACACCGGGGAGCTGTTTTTT. It encodes CASSRPGTGDTGELFF.

The genes are TRBV5-6 and TRBJ1-1, with 9 bases matching TRBD1. The CDR3 has 15 residues. The V gene's germline CDR1 is SGHDT and CDR2 YYEEEE. The V and J ends lost 2 bases and 7 bases, in that order; junction bases with no gene match: 9. CDR3: CASSFFDRGVREAFF. Here the CDR3 DNA reads TGTGCCAGCAGCTTCTTTGACAGGGGGGTACGTGAAGCTTTCTTT.

This clone was counted between two and nine times. The rearrangement joins TRBV6-4 to TRBJ1-5; D call uncertain. Germline V gives CDR1 MRHNA, CDR2 SNTAGT. The length of the CDR3 is 13 residues. Trimming left V 3 bases short and J 7 bases short, with 10 bases between. The DNA of the CDR3 is TGTGCCAGCAGTGAACAAACGGGGCAGCCCCAGCATTTT. Translated: CASSEQTGQPQHF.

The rearrangement joins TRBV4-2 to TRBJ2-3; a weak D match, TRBD1 (6 bases). Germline V CDR1 and CDR2: LGHNA, YNFKEQ. This CDR3 spans 16 amino acids. Between the trimmed V and J ends, which lost 1 base and 5 bases, there was a span of 16 bases. The CDR3 region is CASSQAPRGSQDTQYF. The CDR3 DNA reads as TGTGCCAGCAGCCAAGCCCCAAGGGGGTCGCAAGATACGCAGTATTTT.

The J gene is TRBJ2-3, the V gene TRBV28; 8 nucleotides match TRBD1. Germline V lookup: CDR1 MDHEN, CDR2 SYDVKM. The CDR3 runs to 12 residues. Unmatched junction bases numbered 5, after V lost 6 bases and J lost 9 bases. CDR3 in DNA: TGTGCCAGCAGGTCAGGGGGCTTGACGCAGTATTTT. Residues: CASRSGGLTQYF.

V and J are TRBV5-1 and TRBJ1-6; 8 bases line up with TRBD1. CDR3 length equals 14 residues. The germline V gene encodes CDR1 SGHRS and CDR2 YFSETQ. Germline trimming cut 4 bases from V and 7 bases from J; bases unmatched to any gene: 4. CDR3 protein: CASSEGQANSPLHF. Here the CDR3 DNA reads TGCGCCAGCAGCGAGGGACAGGCAAATTCACCCCTCCACTTT.

V and J are TRBV30 and TRBJ2-1; D ambiguous. V lost 0 bases and J 7 bases, leaving 4 bases between the germline ends. This CDR3 contains 11 residues. From germline, CDR1 is GTSNPN and CDR2 SVGIG (reference sequence). The CDR3 loop reads CAWSVSNEQFF. CDR3 in DNA: TGTGCCTGGAGTGTGAGTAATGAGCAGTTCTTC. The variable domain in full, with the rest retrieved from reference TRBV30 and TRBJ2-1, is SQTIHQWPATLVQPVGSPLSLECTVEGTSNPNLYWYRQAAGRGLQLLFYSVGIGQISSEVPQNLSASRPQDRQFILSSKKLLLSDSGFYLCAWSVSNEQFFGPGTRLTVL.

The rearrangement links TRBV9 to TRBJ1-5; perhaps TRBD1 as D (5 bases). The CDR3 is 14 residues long. The ends were cut back, 4 bases at V and 6 bases at J, with 14 bases in the middle. Germline CDR1 reads SGDLS; CDR2 reads YYNGEE. CDR3 loop: CASSPSQGGQPQHF. CDR3 DNA: TGTGCCAGCAGCCCCTCCCAGGGAGGTCAGCCCCAGCATTTT.

The chain carries TRBV6-1 and TRBJ1-2; TRBD1 matches at 9 bases. V lost 1 base and J lost 6; bases outside the gene matches: 9. The CDR3 is 16 residues long. Germline V gene data show CDR1 as MNHNS and CDR2 as SASEGT. This chain's CDR3 is CASSEDRGLLGNGYTF. The CDR3 nucleotides read TGTGCCAGCAGTGAAGACAGGGGGCTACTTGGAAATGGCTACACCTTC.

The chain recombines TRBV11-1 with TRBJ2-1; the match to TRBD1 covers 7 bases. This CDR3 has 16 residues. The V and J ends lost 0 bases and 4 bases, in that order; junction bases with no gene match: 6. CDR1 and CDR2 from the germline V gene are SGHAT and FQDESV (reference sequence). In DNA, the CDR3 is TGTGCCAGCAGCTTAGCGGGACAGAGTGAATACAATGAGCAGTTCTTC. This sequence encodes CASSLAGQSEYNEQFF.

The rearrangement joins TRBV27 to TRBJ2-1, with D possibly being TRBD1 (5 bases). Trimming shortened V by 6 bases and J by 5 bases, and 14 bases separated the two germline ends. This CDR3 region has 14 residues. In germline, CDR1 is MNHEY, CDR2 SMNVEV (reference sequence). Here the CDR3 reads CASRPFGADNEQFF. Here the CDR3 DNA reads TGTGCCAGCAGGCCCTTTGGGGCTGACAATGAGCAGTTCTTC.

The rearrangement joins TRBV4-3 to TRBJ2-1, with 11 bases matching TRBD2. The CDR3 consists of 15 residues. J was trimmed by 4 bases and V by 5 bases; bases with no gene match: 4. Germline lookup yields CDR1 LGHNA and CDR2 YSLEER. The CDR3 DNA sequence: TGCGCCAGCAGCACGGGACTAGCGGAGTACAATGAGCAGTTCTTC. It yields the protein CASSTGLAEYNEQFF.

The CDR3 loop reads CASSRPSDSAVQPQHF. The CDR3 nucleotides read TGTGCCAGTAGTAGACCTTCGGACAGCGCTGTTCAGCCCCAGCATTTT. The chain links TRBV19 to TRBJ1-5; possible D gene TRBD1, 6 bases. Deletions cut 4 bases from V and 6 bases from J, with 19 bases between. The germline V gene has CDR1 LNHDA and CDR2 SQIVND (reference sequence). The CDR3 extends over 16 amino acids.

The V and J genes are TRBV4-1 and TRBJ1-1, with 10 positions matching TRBD1. Germline trimming cut 0 bases from V and 5 bases from J; bases unmatched to any gene: 15. The germline V gene has CDR1 MGHRA and CDR2 YSYEKL. The length of the CDR3 is 19 residues. In nucleotides, the CDR3 is TGCGCCAGCAGCCAAGAAATTATAGCAAGAGGGACAGGGGAGACTGAAGCTTTCTTT. It yields the protein CASSQEIIARGTGETEAFF.

This clone was detected once. This rearrangement joins TRBV5-1 to TRBJ2-7, with 10 bases fitting TRBD2. V lost 5 bases and J lost 7; bases outside the gene matches: 15. This CDR3 comprises 16 residues. Germline assignment: CDR1 SGHRS and CDR2 YFSETQ. The CDR3 DNA sequence: TGCGCCAGCAGACCTACGGGACTAGCGTACCTTGAGGAGCAGTACTTC. This codes for CASRPTGLAYLEEQYF.

V and J are TRBV19 and TRBJ1-1; 11 bases map to TRBD1. With V trimmed by 5 bases and J by 5 bases, 10 bases remained unmatched. This CDR3 has 16 residues. Germline-derived CDR1 and CDR2 are LNHDA and SQIVND (reference sequence). CDR3 DNA sequence: TGTGCCAGTAGTGTGACTCCGGGACAGGGGGGAACTGAAGCTTTCTTT. This encodes CASSVTPGQGGTEAFF.